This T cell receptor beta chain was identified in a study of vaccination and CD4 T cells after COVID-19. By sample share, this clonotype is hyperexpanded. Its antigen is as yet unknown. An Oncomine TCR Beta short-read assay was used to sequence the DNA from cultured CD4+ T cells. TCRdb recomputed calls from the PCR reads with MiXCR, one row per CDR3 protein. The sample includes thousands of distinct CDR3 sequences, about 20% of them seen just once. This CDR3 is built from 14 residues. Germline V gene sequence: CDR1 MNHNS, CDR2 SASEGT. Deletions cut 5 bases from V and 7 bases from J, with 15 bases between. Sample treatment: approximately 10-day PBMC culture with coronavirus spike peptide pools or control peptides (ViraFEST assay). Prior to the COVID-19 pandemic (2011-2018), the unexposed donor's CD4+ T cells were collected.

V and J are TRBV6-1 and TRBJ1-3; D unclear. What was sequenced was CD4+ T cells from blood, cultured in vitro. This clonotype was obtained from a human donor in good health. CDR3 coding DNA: TGTGCCAGCAGTAGGACCTCCGCGGGGAACACCATATATTTT. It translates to CASSRTSAGNTIYF.